This paragraph covers one T cell receptor (beta chain) sequence. Its antigen is not yet known. Base qualities are missing; no much larger clone stands one base away. CDR1 ENHRY and CDR2 SYGVKD are derived from the germline V gene. Deletion took 6 bases off V and 1 base off J, with a span of 6 bases between the germline ends. Including cysteine and phenylalanine, the CDR3 has 12 amino acids. Left in the record is the CDR3 DNA by itself, 36 bases read in frame from the first base. The data originate from a study of T cell responses to AZD1222 COVID-19 vaccine (dated by TCRdb to about 2021). With regard to the full study: AZD1222 recipients with second doses at about 4 weeks or about 12 weeks were pooled, because spike-specific TCR depth and breadth did not differ between schedules. A total of around 240 trial participants underwent TCR sequencing, of whom about 210 had received two doses of AZD1222 and about 26 had received two doses of the MenACWY control vaccine. Trial participants were enrolled into age subgroups of 18-55, 56-69 and 70-plus years, which contained roughly 150, 30 and 60 TCR-sequenced participants, respectively.

Interpreted using the paper, the time point label stands for: baseline before first vaccination. Vaccinee samples were obtained from the UK trials COV001 and COV002, which included a single-blind randomized controlled phase 2/3 trial of AZD1222 (ChAdOx1 nCoV-19) in healthy adults. For TCRbeta chain sequencing, PBMC samples were collected from trial participants at day 0 and at day 28 after the second dose. Broad study findings and their caveats: Most participants were white British and females outnumbered males, and the authors suggested that clonal diversity may have been underestimated. A significant rise in spike-specific TCR breadth and depth was observed after two AZD1222 doses relative to day 0 and relative to MenACWY recipients. The 56-69-year group was small, and its depth increase did not reach significance, likely because of low power. Conclusions about previously exposed vaccinees are limited, since just 6 or 7 AZD1222 recipients were seropositive for SARS-CoV-2 at baseline. Epitopes outside the regions mutated in the B.1.351 and B.1.1.7 variants were reportedly recognized by nearly half of the unique spike-specific TCRs. Because no day 14 peak-response samples were available, the repertoires could be characterized only after the peak T cell response. CD4 TCRs associated with the vaccine covered the entire spike protein, and the dominant responses were in regions 160-218 and 743-854.

The CDR3 regions of human TCRbeta chains were subjected to immunosequencing. As for how the authors treated the data: Repertoire TCRs were matched against a reference library of SARS-CoV-2-specific TCRs generated with the MIRA antigen-specificity platform. Breadth was defined as the fraction of unique TCRs that were SARS-CoV-2-associated, and depth was defined as the fraction of total T cells that were SARS-CoV-2-associated. Using the MIRA data, each spike-specific TCR was assigned both to the spike region to which the TCR was reactive and to a CD4 or CD8 class. Log10-transformed breadth and depth values were compared by one-way ANOVA with Sidak's multiple comparisons tests. TCRdb retrieved this table from immuneACCESS and kept in-frame rearrangements only. Not all clones are present; in checked studies, unresolved V genes account for under half, and no reason is known for the remainder. V, J and clone size are taken as reported in that table, and D and trimming were inferred from the DNA itself. Recorded for this sample are under 110,000 clones; 87% of them occurred a single time. 16% of the sample goes to the ten largest clones.

The material was peripheral blood, obtained on day 0 of AZD1222 vaccination. The receptor comes from an adult in good health. The V and J segments used are TRBV10-3 and TRBJ1-2, with no confident D gene call. The CDR3 sequence is CAISGGNYGYTF. The nucleotide sequence is given as TGTGCCATCAGCGGAGGTAACTATGGCTACACCTTC.